A single sample is the source of the 14 T cell receptor beta chains below, sequenced in a study of T cell responses to AZD1222 COVID-19 vaccine. Profiled with immunoSEQ multiplex PCR; TCRdb holds only in-frame clones, not every one. This sample yields about 78,000 clones, of which 75% to 90% are seen a single time; under 1.5% belongs to the top ten. The sequencing here drew on peripheral blood, taken 28 days after the second AZD1222 dose. The receptors stem from an adult who received the AZD1222 COVID-19 vaccine.

V usage is TRBV2 and J usage is TRBJ1-1, with D possibly being TRBD1 (5 bases). Per germline, CDR1 SNHLY and CDR2 FYNNEI. The CDR3 has 13 residues. With 4 bases removed from V and 5 bases from J, the gap between germline ends came to 11 bases. The CDR3 nucleotides are TGTGCCAGCAGTGCGGAGCAGGGAACTGAAGCTTTCTTT. Translation: CASSAEQGTEAFF.

The rearrangement links TRBV4-1 to TRBJ2-5; tentative D call: TRBD1 (5 bases). V lost 3 bases and J 2 bases, leaving 10 bases between the germline ends. Per germline, CDR1 MGHRA and CDR2 YSYEKL. This CDR3 has 14 residues. For the CDR3, the DNA is TGCGCCAGCAGCCAGCCAAGGGGTCAAGAGACCCAGTACTTC. Its translation: CASSQPRGQETQYF.

This rearrangement joins TRBV24-1 to TRBJ2-6; TRBD1 is a possible D gene (7 bases). Trimming cost V 4 bases and J 2 bases, with 23 bases left between them. The CDR3 extends over 20 amino acids. Per germline, CDR1 KGHDR and CDR2 SFDVKD. The CDR3 sequence: CATSDSFLTGTSAGANVLTF. The CDR3 DNA follows: TGTGCCACCAGTGACTCCTTCTTGACAGGGACTTCAGCTGGGGCCAACGTCCTGACTTTC.

This clone was recorded only once. CDR3 protein: CASSSSPTDTQYF. The CDR3, as DNA: TGTGCCAGCAGCTCCAGTCCCACAGATACGCAGTATTTT. The rearrangement uses TRBV9 and TRBJ2-3, with unresolved D. Germline CDR1 and CDR2: SGDLS and YYNGEE. V gave up 4 bases and J gave up 2 bases, with 8 bases separating them. This CDR3 has 13 amino acids.

The chain is built from TRBV7-9 and TRBJ2-5, with D maybe TRBD1 (5 bases). V was cut by 5 bases and J by 5 bases, with 12 bases left in between. CDR1 is SEHNR and CDR2 is FQNEAQ in the germline V gene (reference sequence). The CDR3 length is 13 residues. The CDR3 loop is CASSQGFLETQYF. In DNA form, the CDR3 reads TGTGCCAGCAGCCAGGGTTTCCTGGAGACCCAGTACTTC.

This chain connects TRBV7-3 to TRBJ2-3, with D maybe TRBD1 (5 bases). Deletions cut 3 bases from V and 3 bases from J, with 7 bases between. Germline CDR1 SGHTA, CDR2 FQGTGA. The CDR3 is made up of 13 amino acids. The CDR3, as DNA: TGTGCCAGCAGCTTCCGACAGACAGATACGCAGTATTTT. Translation gives CASSFRQTDTQYF.

The chain uses TRBV5-1 and TRBJ1-5, with TRBD1 as a possible D gene (5 bases). V lost 4 bases and J lost 5, with 10 bases in between. Germline values: CDR1 SGHRS, CDR2 YFSETQ. The CDR3 has 13 amino acids. Here the CDR3 DNA reads TGCGCCAGCAGCCGCTCGGGGGATCAGCCCCAGCATTTT. Protein: CASSRSGDQPQHF. Using reference TRBV5-1 and TRBJ1-5 for the parts outside the CDR3, the full variable domain is KAGVTQTPRYLIKTRGQQVTLSCSPISGHRSVSWYQQTPGQGLQFLFEYFSETQRNKGNFPGRFSGRQFSNSRSEMNVSTLELGDSALYLCASSRSGDQPQHFGDGTRLSIL.

The chain recombines TRBV7-9 with TRBJ1-3; the match to TRBD1 covers 8 bases. J was trimmed by 0 bases and V by 2 bases; bases with no gene match: 9. Germline V gene lookup returns CDR1 SEHNR and CDR2 FQNEAQ (reference sequence). The CDR3 extends over 18 amino acids. As DNA, the CDR3 is TGTGCCAGCAGCTTACGGAAACGGGACAGGAGCTCTGGAAACACCATATATTTT. Encoded protein: CASSLRKRDRSSGNTIYF.

The chain uses TRBV19 and TRBJ1-4, with D uncertain. V was pared by 5 bases and J by 0 bases, with 10 bases between. Germline-derived CDR1 and CDR2 are LNHDA and SQIVND (reference sequence). This CDR3 has 15 amino acids. The CDR3 DNA follows: TGTGCCAGTAGTTCTCGACATGCAACTAATGAAAAACTGTTTTTT. Its protein is CASSSRHATNEKLFF.

The V and J genes are TRBV5-5 and TRBJ2-3, with a possible D match to TRBD1 (5 bases). V was clipped by 1 base and J by 2 bases, with 11 bases between them. The CDR3 spans 15 residues. The germline gives CDR1 SGHKS, CDR2 YYEKEE (reference sequence). CDR3 sequence: CASSLYLTVTDTQYF. The CDR3 DNA is TGTGCCAGCAGCTTGTATTTGACAGTCACAGATACGCAGTATTTT.

V and J are TRBV7-8 and TRBJ2-2; 12 positions agree with TRBD1. This CDR3 has 17 residues. The germline gives CDR1 SGHVS, CDR2 FQNEAQ. Trimming took 5 bases from V and 6 from J; bases not matched to a gene: 10. CDR3 sequence: CASSPTIWDRGPGELFF. The CDR3 DNA reads TGTGCCAGCAGCCCGACCATCTGGGACAGGGGGCCCGGGGAGCTGTTTTTT. Looking up the rest from reference TRBV7-8 and TRBJ2-2 gives the full variable domain: GAGVSQSPRYKVAKRGQDVALRCDPISGHVSLFWYQQALGQGPEFLTYFQNEAQLDKSGLPSDRFFAERPEGSVSTLKIQRTQQEDSAVYLCASSPTIWDRGPGELFFGEGSRLTVL.

The chain joins TRBV29-1 to TRBJ2-7; 7 positions match TRBD2. There are 15 residues in the CDR3. Looked up from germline, CDR1 is SQVTM and CDR2 is ANQGSEA. V shed 3 bases, J shed 3 bases, and the junction held 11 bases outside the gene matches. CDR3 in amino acids: CSVDGGENGDYEQYF. For the CDR3, the DNA is TGCAGCGTTGATGGGGGGGAAAACGGGGACTACGAGCAGTACTTC.

The chain carries TRBV24-1 and TRBJ2-5; D gene ambiguous. The CDR3 has 15 residues. Germline V gives CDR1 KGHDR, CDR2 SFDVKD. V lost 4 bases and J 3 bases, leaving 14 bases between the germline ends. The CDR3 is CATSDPGPPEETQYF. CDR3 in DNA: TGTGCCACCAGTGACCCCGGCCCCCCCGAAGAGACCCAGTACTTC.

The table lists this clone with a few counts. The rearrangement joins TRBV28 to TRBJ1-4; D perhaps matches TRBD1 (6 bases). Trimming took off 9 bases at V and 7 bases at J, with 12 bases between the two ends. Germline V gives CDR1 MDHEN, CDR2 SYDVKM. This CDR3 is built from 12 residues. CDR3 protein: CASLGGPEKLFF. The CDR3 coding sequence is TGTGCCAGTCTCGGGGGCCCTGAAAAACTGTTTTTT.